The clone carrying this T cell receptor beta chain appeared once. The CDR3 consists of 15 residues. The V gene's germline CDR1 is SGHDT and CDR2 YYEEEE. These data belong to a study of T cell changes during pregnancy in multiple sclerosis. Produced via immunoSEQ multiplex PCR; TCRdb's table is partial and in-frame only. The sample shows 25,000 to 40,000 clones, about 89% of them seen only once. This sequence joins TRBV5-6 and TRBJ2-5, with 8 bases matching TRBD2. The assigned J gene may be wrong: the sequence end matches TRBJ2-7 better. This receptor was identified in a female donor with multiple sclerosis, enrolled in a pregnancy study. The specimen comprised CD8+ T cells from peripheral blood mononuclear cells, sampled in the third trimester of pregnancy. The DNA for the CDR3 is TGTGCCAGCAGCTTGGGGAGCGGGGGCTCCTACGAGCAGTACTTC. Its protein is CASSLGSGGSYEQYF.